This T cell receptor (beta chain) was sequenced during a study of blood T cell repertoires in COVID-19. Study details: PBMCs, B-cell-depleted T cells, or T cells were the source of the cDNA or gDNA that made up the material.

Germline CDR1 and CDR2: MNHEY and SMNVEV (reference sequence). V was shortened by 0 bases and J by 14 bases, with 17 bases between the two germline ends. The CDR3 runs 15 residues. Source study methods: Reference gene primers were amplified, and this amplification served to estimate nucleated cell counts. Some clones are missing from TCRdb's copy, which holds only in-frame ones; the method was immunoSEQ multiplex PCR. That table furnishes V, J and clone size, whereas the DNA furnished D and trimming. Counted here are roughly 260,000 clones, about 87% occurring once; the ten biggest clones make up around 3.5%.

V and J are TRBV27 and TRBJ1-6; a possible D gene is TRBD1 (5 bases). The source of this sequence is a woman in her thirties or forties with acute or convalescent COVID-19. Sequencing input: peripheral blood. This CDR3 reads CASSLSYVGPKSLHF. The DNA for the CDR3 is TGTGCCAGCAGTTTATCGTATGTGGGGCCTAAATCCCTCCACTTT.